Listed below are T cell receptor beta chains from one sample, sequenced in a study of PD-L1 blockade in urothelial cancer. Profiled with immunoSEQ multiplex PCR; TCRdb holds only in-frame clones, not every one. The sample holds about 40,000 clones, 86% seen once. Sequenced here: PBMCs, sampled around atezolizumab (anti-PD-L1) treatment. The receptors here all came from a man between 60 and 70 years old with urothelial cancer. The CDR3 runs from the conserved cysteine through the conserved F or W. The order of the fields is clone size, CDR3 length, V gene, D gene, J gene, CDR3 protein, CDR3 DNA. A D gene is named only where the DNA matches it firmly. For some rows the clone size is stated as once, few or many, or as a class when expanded; others skip it.

abundance: few; len: 16; v_gene: TRBV4-2; d_gene: .; j_gene: TRBJ2-1; CDR3aa: CASSQDGGVLYNEQFF; CDR3nt: TGTGCCAGCAGCCAAGACGGAGGGGTCTTGTACAATGAGCAGTTCTTC
abundance: .; len: 14; v_gene: TRBV7-2; d_gene: .; j_gene: TRBJ2-1; CDR3aa: CASSVGGLANEQFF; CDR3nt: TGTGCCAGCAGCGTCGGAGGGCTAGCTAATGAGCAGTTCTTC
abundance: .; len: 16; v_gene: TRBV10-3; d_gene: TRBD1; j_gene: TRBJ1-1; CDR3aa: CAISETGDSAGTEAFF; CDR3nt: TGTGCCATCAGTGAAACAGGGGACTCGGCCGGCACTGAAGCTTTCTTT
abundance: .; len: 15; v_gene: TRBV11-2; d_gene: TRBD1; j_gene: TRBJ1-2; CDR3aa: CASRPNPGTDYGYTF; CDR3nt: TGTGCCAGCAGGCCTAATCCCGGGACAGACTATGGCTACACCTTC
abundance: .; len: 13; v_gene: TRBV18; d_gene: .; j_gene: TRBJ2-7; CDR3aa: CASSRTASYEQYF; CDR3nt: TGTGCCAGCTCACGGACAGCGAGCTACGAGCAGTACTTC
abundance: .; len: 14; v_gene: TRBV2; d_gene: TRBD2; j_gene: TRBJ2-1; CDR3aa: CASISRREGHEQFF; CDR3nt: TGTGCCAGCATCTCTCGGCGGGAGGGCCATGAGCAGTTCTTC
abundance: .; len: 15; v_gene: TRBV12-5; d_gene: TRBD1; j_gene: TRBJ2-5; CDR3aa: CASGKGAGGQETQYF; CDR3nt: TGTGCTAGTGGTAAAGGAGCAGGGGGCCAAGAGACCCAGTACTTC
abundance: .; len: 14; v_gene: TRBV5-1; d_gene: TRBD1; j_gene: TRBJ2-7; CDR3aa: CASSSDRGTHEQYF; CDR3nt: TGCGCCAGCAGCTCCGACAGGGGAACCCACGAGCAGTACTTC
abundance: .; len: 15; v_gene: TRBV18; d_gene: TRBD1; j_gene: TRBJ1-1; CDR3aa: CASSPPEGANTEAFF; CDR3nt: TGTGCCAGCTCACCACCGGAGGGGGCGAACACTGAAGCTTTCTTT
abundance: .; len: 14; v_gene: TRBV14; d_gene: .; j_gene: TRBJ1-6; CDR3aa: CASSQGQDRSPLHF; CDR3nt: TGTGCCAGCAGCCAAGGACAGGATCGATCACCCCTCCACTTT
abundance: .; len: 15; v_gene: TRBV2; d_gene: .; j_gene: TRBJ2-1; CDR3aa: CASSVRQGSYNEQFF; CDR3nt: TGTGCCAGCAGTGTTAGGCAGGGCTCCTACAATGAGCAGTTCTTC
abundance: .; len: 18; v_gene: TRBV23-1; d_gene: TRBD1; j_gene: TRBJ1-5; CDR3aa: CASSPRDRGGLGNQPQHF; CDR3nt: TGCGCCAGCAGTCCTAGGGACAGGGGCGGTTTGGGCAATCAGCCCCAGCATTTT
abundance: .; len: 12; v_gene: TRBV10-3; d_gene: TRBD1; j_gene: TRBJ2-1; CDR3aa: CAIRGTGNEQFF; CDR3nt: TGTGCCATCAGGGGGACAGGGAATGAGCAGTTCTTC
abundance: .; len: 12; v_gene: TRBV29-1; d_gene: .; j_gene: TRBJ2-7; CDR3aa: CSATTGSYEQYF; CDR3nt: TGCAGCGCTACGACGGGATCCTACGAGCAGTACTTC
abundance: .; len: 13; v_gene: TRBV11-2; d_gene: .; j_gene: TRBJ2-1; CDR3aa: CASRPVRDSEQFF; CDR3nt: TGTGCCAGCAGGCCAGTCAGAGACAGTGAGCAGTTCTTC
abundance: .; len: 14; v_gene: TRBV2; d_gene: TRBD2; j_gene: TRBJ2-5; CDR3aa: CASRWTSGAETQYF; CDR3nt: TGTGCCAGCCGTTGGACTAGCGGGGCAGAGACCCAGTACTTC
abundance: once; len: 14; v_gene: TRBV7-3; d_gene: .; j_gene: TRBJ1-6; CDR3aa: CASSQAGAGSPLHF; CDR3nt: TGTGCCAGCAGCCAAGCAGGGGCAGGGTCACCCCTCCACTTT
abundance: .; len: 15; v_gene: TRBV5-6; d_gene: .; j_gene: TRBJ2-7; CDR3aa: CASSLIGRQSYEQYF; CDR3nt: TGTGCCAGCAGCTTAATCGGCAGGCAGTCCTACGAGCAGTACTTC
abundance: .; len: 13; v_gene: TRBV27; d_gene: .; j_gene: TRBJ2-1; CDR3aa: CASSTLDVRGQFF; CDR3nt: TGTGCCAGCAGTACCCTAGACGTCCGGGGACAGTTCTTC
abundance: .; len: 15; v_gene: TRBV6-6; d_gene: .; j_gene: TRBJ1-5; CDR3aa: CASRSLTDSNQPQHF; CDR3nt: TGTGCCAGCAGATCGTTGACAGATAGCAATCAGCCCCAGCATTTT
abundance: .; len: 15; v_gene: TRBV11-2; d_gene: .; j_gene: TRBJ1-2; CDR3aa: CASSLAAGGNYGYTF; CDR3nt: TGTGCCAGCAGCTTAGCTGCCGGCGGGAACTATGGCTACACCTTC
abundance: .; len: 16; v_gene: TRBV30; d_gene: TRBD2; j_gene: TRBJ2-3; CDR3aa: CAWSRASGFRADTQYF; CDR3nt: TGTGCCTGGAGTAGGGCTAGCGGGTTCCGAGCAGATACGCAGTATTTT
abundance: .; len: 15; v_gene: TRBV5-1; d_gene: .; j_gene: TRBJ2-3; CDR3aa: CASSLGRARTDTQYF; CDR3nt: TGCGCCAGCAGCTTGGGGCGGGCGCGCACAGATACGCAGTATTTT
abundance: .; len: 15; v_gene: TRBV2; d_gene: TRBD2; j_gene: TRBJ2-1; CDR3aa: CASNPSPGLEGEQFF; CDR3nt: TGTGCCAGCAACCCGAGCCCGGGACTAGAAGGGGAGCAGTTCTTC
abundance: .; len: 16; v_gene: TRBV19; d_gene: TRBD1; j_gene: TRBJ2-3; CDR3aa: CASSLGQGAAADTQYF; CDR3nt: TGTGCCAGTAGTTTGGGACAGGGGGCTGCCGCAGATACGCAGTATTTT
abundance: once; len: 15; v_gene: TRBV18; d_gene: TRBD1; j_gene: TRBJ1-5; CDR3aa: CASSPGTGGGQPQHF; CDR3nt: TGTGCCAGCTCACCGGGGACAGGGGGGGGACAGCCCCAGCATTTT
abundance: .; len: 14; v_gene: TRBV7-8; d_gene: .; j_gene: TRBJ1-6; CDR3aa: CASSPRGRGSPLHF; CDR3nt: TGTGCCAGCAGCCCGCGGGGTCGGGGGTCACCCCTCCACTTT
abundance: .; len: 16; v_gene: TRBV19; d_gene: TRBD1; j_gene: TRBJ2-4; CDR3aa: CASSIGQGVAKNIQYF; CDR3nt: TGTGCCAGTAGTATAGGACAGGGGGTAGCCAAAAACATTCAGTACTTC
abundance: .; len: 14; v_gene: TRBV6-5; d_gene: .; j_gene: TRBJ2-6; CDR3aa: CASSAPKWANVLTF; CDR3nt: TGTGCCAGCAGTGCGCCGAAGTGGGCCAACGTCCTGACTTTC
abundance: few; len: 15; v_gene: TRBV6-4; d_gene: TRBD2; j_gene: TRBJ2-3; CDR3aa: CASRALAGGSDTQYF; CDR3nt: TGTGCCAGCAGGGCACTAGCGGGAGGCTCAGATACGCAGTATTTT
abundance: .; len: 15; v_gene: TRBV27; d_gene: TRBD2; j_gene: TRBJ2-1; CDR3aa: CASSYGLAAYNEQFF; CDR3nt: TGTGCCAGCAGTTACGGACTAGCGGCCTACAATGAGCAGTTCTTC
abundance: .; len: 17; v_gene: TRBV11-2; d_gene: TRBD2; j_gene: TRBJ2-3; CDR3aa: CASSPGLAGGFTDTQYF; CDR3nt: TGTGCCAGCAGCCCTGGACTAGCGGGGGGGTTCACAGATACGCAGTATTTT
abundance: .; len: 14; v_gene: TRBV6-5; d_gene: .; j_gene: TRBJ1-4; CDR3aa: CASSLRSSGEKLFF; CDR3nt: TGTGCCAGCAGCCTTAGATCGTCAGGTGAAAAACTGTTTTTT
abundance: .; len: 15; v_gene: TRBV5-8; d_gene: TRBD1; j_gene: TRBJ2-7; CDR3aa: CASSVSGTGSSEQYF; CDR3nt: TGTGCCAGCAGCGTTTCCGGGACAGGGTCCTCCGAGCAGTACTTC
abundance: few; len: 14; v_gene: TRBV7-8; d_gene: .; j_gene: TRBJ2-7; CDR3aa: CASSLDGGVGEQYF; CDR3nt: TGTGCCAGCAGCTTAGACGGGGGAGTGGGCGAGCAGTACTTC
abundance: .; len: 17; v_gene: TRBV30; d_gene: TRBD1; j_gene: TRBJ1-2; CDR3aa: CAWSVNTGQGAQYGYTF; CDR3nt: TGTGCCTGGAGTGTAAATACGGGGCAGGGGGCACAATATGGCTACACCTTC
abundance: .; len: 16; v_gene: TRBV19; d_gene: TRBD2; j_gene: TRBJ2-7; CDR3aa: CASSTSTSGSSYEQYF; CDR3nt: TGTGCCAGTAGTACGAGCACTAGCGGGAGTTCCTACGAGCAGTACTTC
abundance: once; len: 11; v_gene: TRBV6-1; d_gene: .; j_gene: TRBJ2-7; CDR3aa: CASTTGYEQYF; CDR3nt: TGTGCCAGTACCACAGGGTACGAGCAGTACTTC
abundance: .; len: 14; v_gene: TRBV18; d_gene: TRBD1; j_gene: TRBJ2-7; CDR3aa: CASSQGQLSYEQYF; CDR3nt: TGTGCCAGCTCACAGGGACAGTTGTCCTACGAGCAGTACTTC
abundance: .; len: 14; v_gene: TRBV6-4; d_gene: .; j_gene: TRBJ2-1; CDR3aa: CASSRDSDYNEQFF; CDR3nt: TGTGCCAGCAGCCGGGACTCCGACTACAATGAGCAGTTCTTC
abundance: .; len: 15; v_gene: TRBV5-4; d_gene: TRBD1; j_gene: TRBJ1-2; CDR3aa: CASSPPGQGSYGYTF; CDR3nt: TGTGCCAGCAGCCCCCCGGGACAGGGATCCTATGGCTACACCTTC
abundance: .; len: 13; v_gene: TRBV27; d_gene: TRBD2; j_gene: TRBJ2-1; CDR3aa: CATLPAGLNEQFF; CDR3nt: TGTGCCACCCTTCCAGCGGGACTCAATGAGCAGTTCTTC
abundance: .; len: 15; v_gene: TRBV10-3; d_gene: .; j_gene: TRBJ2-7; CDR3aa: CAITRDYGVSYEQYF; CDR3nt: TGTGCCATCACCAGGGATTATGGCGTCTCCTACGAGCAGTACTTC